This T cell receptor (beta chain) was sequenced for a study of T cell responses to AZD1222 COVID-19 vaccine. Whole-study context: Second doses at about 4 or about 12 weeks were pooled.

A remark on this clone: Its antigen remains unknown.

Findings of the study overall: Females outnumbered males among donors, who were mostly white British; clonal diversity was possibly underestimated. Repertoires were collected only later (after the peak T cell response had occurred).

Data came from immunoSEQ multiplex PCR; TCRdb stores just in-frame clones and leaves some out. The table records approximately 140,000 clones, around 89% of them present only once. Germline assignment: CDR1 SGHNT and CDR2 YYREEE (reference sequence). V gave up 2 bases and J gave up 5 bases, with 11 bases separating them. This CDR3 contains 13 residues. This receptor was obtained from an adult in good health. The chain employs TRBV5-4 and TRBJ2-7; D is unresolved. This sample comprised peripheral blood, obtained on day 0 of AZD1222 vaccination. CDR3 in amino acids: CASSLWVRNEQYF. CDR3 nucleotides: TGTGCCAGCAGCTTATGGGTTCGGAACGAGCAGTACTTC.